Listed below are T cell receptor beta chains from one sample, sequenced in a study of glioma-infiltrating T cells. MiXCR, run by TCRdb on the multiplex PCR reads, gives a single entry per CDR3 protein. The table lists roughly 100,000 distinct CDR3 sequences, around 31% of them singletons. The sequenced sample was glioma tissue, nonneoplastic brain tissue, or PBMCs (not recorded which). These receptors originate from a human donor with low-grade glioma or glioblastoma, undergoing nonglioma brain surgery, or in good health (not recorded which). Both conserved end residues are part of each CDR3. D genes are given only for firm matches. Clone sizes are given selectively: once, few, many, or a class where the clone is expanded.

d_gene: NA; v_gene: TRBV19; j_gene: TRBJ1-1; abundance: many; CDR3nt: TGTGCCAGTAGTACAGCCCCGATGAACACTGAAGCTTTCTTT; CDR3aa: CASSTAPMNTEAFF
d_gene: NA; v_gene: TRBV5-8; j_gene: TRBJ2-3; abundance: once; CDR3nt: TGTGCCAGCAGCTTGGGGGGCACAGATCCGCAGTATTTT; CDR3aa: CASSLGGTDPQYF
d_gene: NA; v_gene: TRBV28; j_gene: TRBJ1-1; abundance: few; CDR3nt: TGTGCCGCGAGGGGCAGGGAGAGGTCTCTCGAAGCTTTCTTT; CDR3aa: CAARGRERSLEAFF
d_gene: NA; v_gene: TRBV14; j_gene: TRBJ1-5; abundance: once; CDR3nt: TGTGCCAGCAGCCAGGTTGAAGAGACCCAGCATTTT; CDR3aa: CASSQVEETQHF
d_gene: NA; v_gene: TRBV6-6; j_gene: TRBJ2-2; abundance: NA; CDR3nt: TGTGCCAGCAGTTACAAGCGACATCAAACCGGGGAGCTGTTTTTT; CDR3aa: CASSYKRHQTGELFF
d_gene: NA; v_gene: TRBV20-1; j_gene: TRBJ1-2; abundance: NA; CDR3nt: TGCAGTGCCCCCAAAGGGGGGATAGGCTACACCTTC; CDR3aa: CSAPKGGIGYTF
d_gene: TRBD2; v_gene: TRBV4-2; j_gene: TRBJ2-1; abundance: many; CDR3nt: TGTGCCAGCAGCCAAGTCAGGGCGGGGGGGAGGAATGAGCAGTTCTTC; CDR3aa: CASSQVRAGGRNEQFF
d_gene: NA; v_gene: TRBV11-2; j_gene: TRBJ2-3; abundance: many; CDR3nt: TGTGCCAGCAGCTTAGACAGGGGCACAGATACGCAGTATTTT; CDR3aa: CASSLDRGTDTQYF
d_gene: TRBD1; v_gene: TRBV12-3/TRBV12-4; j_gene: TRBJ1-2; abundance: few; CDR3nt: TGTGCCAGCAGCCCTGGGCCAGGGACAGTCAAATATACCTTC; CDR3aa: CASSPGPGTVKYTF
d_gene: TRBD2; v_gene: TRBV5-1; j_gene: TRBJ2-1; abundance: NA; CDR3nt: TGCGCCAGCAGCTTGGGGGGGAGGGGTATCTACAATGAGCAGTTCTTC; CDR3aa: CASSLGGRGIYNEQFF
d_gene: TRBD2; v_gene: TRBV12-3/TRBV12-4; j_gene: TRBJ2-3; abundance: NA; CDR3nt: TGTGCCAGCAGTCCAGCGGGGGGGCCGGATACGCAGTATTTT; CDR3aa: CASSPAGGPDTQYF
d_gene: TRBD1; v_gene: TRBV4-3; j_gene: TRBJ1-4; abundance: NA; CDR3nt: TGCGCCAGCAGCCAAGCACAGGGGGGCACTAATGAAAAACTGTTTTTT; CDR3aa: CASSQAQGGTNEKLFF
d_gene: NA; v_gene: TRBV20-1; j_gene: TRBJ1-6; abundance: NA; CDR3nt: TGCGGTGCTGACTCGCCCGGGGGGAATTCACCGCTCCACTTT; CDR3aa: CGADSPGGNSPLHF
d_gene: TRBD1; v_gene: TRBV5-4; j_gene: TRBJ2-3; abundance: NA; CDR3nt: TGTGCCAGCAGCTTGTCTTTGACAGGGCCTAAGAATACGCAGTATTTT; CDR3aa: CASSLSLTGPKNTQYF
d_gene: TRBD1; v_gene: TRBV6-1; j_gene: TRBJ2-3; abundance: many; CDR3nt: TGTGCCAGCAGTCCAGGGGGAAGTCAGTATTTT; CDR3aa: CASSPGGSQYF
d_gene: NA; v_gene: TRBV20-1; j_gene: TRBJ2-1; abundance: many; CDR3nt: TGCAGTGCCCCGAAGGGATACAATGAGCAGTTCTTC; CDR3aa: CSAPKGYNEQFF
d_gene: NA; v_gene: TRBV7-6; j_gene: TRBJ2-3; abundance: many; CDR3nt: TGTGCCAGCAGCTTTTCGGGGGGCATGGATACGCAGTATTTT; CDR3aa: CASSFSGGMDTQYF
d_gene: NA; v_gene: TRBV29-1; j_gene: TRBJ2-7; abundance: once; CDR3nt: TGCAGCGTTCCGGCAGGGAATTACTACGAGCAGTACTTC; CDR3aa: CSVPAGNYYEQYF
d_gene: NA; v_gene: TRBV7-9; j_gene: TRBJ2-3; abundance: many; CDR3nt: TGTGCCAGCAGCCTTCGGACAGCATCTAGCACAGATACGCAGTATTTT; CDR3aa: CASSLRTASSTDTQYF
d_gene: NA; v_gene: TRBV6-1; j_gene: TRBJ2-2; abundance: NA; CDR3nt: TGTGCCAGCAGGGAAAGGACTGGAAACACCGGGGAGCTGTTTTTT; CDR3aa: CASRERTGNTGELFF
d_gene: TRBD1; v_gene: TRBV6-1; j_gene: TRBJ2-7; abundance: many; CDR3nt: TGTGCCAGCAGTTCAGGGGGACCCTACGAGCAGTACTTC; CDR3aa: CASSSGGPYEQYF
d_gene: NA; v_gene: TRBV7-9; j_gene: TRBJ2-3; abundance: many; CDR3nt: TGTGCCAGCAGCCGGCAGTGGGGCAACGGAGGAGATACGCAGTATTTT; CDR3aa: CASSRQWGNGGDTQYF
d_gene: NA; v_gene: TRBV18; j_gene: TRBJ2-5; abundance: NA; CDR3nt: TGTGCCAGCTCCTGGACAGCCCAAGAGACCCAGTACTTC; CDR3aa: CASSWTAQETQYF
d_gene: TRBD2; v_gene: TRBV28; j_gene: TRBJ2-3; abundance: many; CDR3nt: TGTGCCAGCAAGCGGGGGCTGCTCACAGATACGCAGTATTTT; CDR3aa: CASKRGLLTDTQYF
d_gene: NA; v_gene: TRBV7-9; j_gene: TRBJ1-2; abundance: few; CDR3nt: TGTGCCAGCAGCTTAGCGCTAAGACAGGAAGATGGCTACACCTTC; CDR3aa: CASSLALRQEDGYTF
d_gene: NA; v_gene: TRBV6-1; j_gene: TRBJ2-6; abundance: many; CDR3nt: TGTGCCAGCAGTCCCGATATCCCCGGGCGGCGCTCTGGGGCCAACGTCCTGACTTTC; CDR3aa: CASSPDIPGRRSGANVLTF
d_gene: NA; v_gene: TRBV6-1; j_gene: TRBJ1-5; abundance: many; CDR3nt: TGTGCCAGCGTTGACAGCTATAGCAATCAGCCCCAGCATTTT; CDR3aa: CASVDSYSNQPQHF
d_gene: NA; v_gene: TRBV6-6; j_gene: TRBJ2-1; abundance: many; CDR3nt: TGTGCCAGCAGTTACTCGGGGTTAGGGGCTGCCTACAATGAGCAGTTCTTC; CDR3aa: CASSYSGLGAAYNEQFF